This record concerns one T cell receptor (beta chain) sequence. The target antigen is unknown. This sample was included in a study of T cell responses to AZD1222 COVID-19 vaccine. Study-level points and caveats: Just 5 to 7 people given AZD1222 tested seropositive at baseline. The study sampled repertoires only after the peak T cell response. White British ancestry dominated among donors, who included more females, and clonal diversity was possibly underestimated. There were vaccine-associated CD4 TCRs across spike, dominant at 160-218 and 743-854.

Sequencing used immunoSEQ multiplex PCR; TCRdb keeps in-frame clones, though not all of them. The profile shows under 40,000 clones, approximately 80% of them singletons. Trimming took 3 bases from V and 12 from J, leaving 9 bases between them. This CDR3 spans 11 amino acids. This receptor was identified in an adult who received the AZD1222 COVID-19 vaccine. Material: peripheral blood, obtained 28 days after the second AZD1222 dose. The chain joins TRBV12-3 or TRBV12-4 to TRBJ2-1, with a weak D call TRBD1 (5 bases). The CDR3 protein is CASSFGRVQFF. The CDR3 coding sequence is TGTGCCAGCAGTTTCGGCAGGGTGCAGTTCTTC.